This T cell receptor beta chain was captured in a study of persistence of HIV-infected CD4 T cells. Germline V gene lookup returns CDR1 MDHEN and CDR2 SYDVKM. The CDR3 sequence is 15 residues long. V lost 1 base and J lost 1, with 10 bases in between. This was the immunoSEQ version 4 assay in survey mode. The protocol was immunoSEQ multiplex PCR, while the TCRdb copy is restricted to in-frame clones and leaves out a portion. Of about 60,000 clones in the sample, about 77% were seen once. Study-level findings and limits: CMV- and Gag-responding cells had lower TCRbeta richness than CD3/CD28-responding cells.

A remark on this clone: Antigen: not known.

Cells were stimulated with overlapping HIV-1 Gag 15-mer peptides. CD40L/CD69 double-negative CD45RO-high memory CD4+ T cells were collected. CD8-depleted PBMCs were stimulated 15 to 20 hours with anti-CD28/CD49d costimulation, CD40-blocking antibody and enfuvirtide. The sequencing here drew on CD4+ T cells sorted from PBMCs after roughly 18-hour stimulation, taken from a patient who received antiretroviral therapy. The rearrangement joins TRBV28 to TRBJ1-2, with D unresolved. This receptor was identified in an adult man with HIV who was CMV-seropositive. This chain's CDR3 is CASSLYSFRNYGYTF. The CDR3 coding sequence is TGTGCCAGCAGTTTATACAGTTTCCGTAACTATGGCTACACCTTC.